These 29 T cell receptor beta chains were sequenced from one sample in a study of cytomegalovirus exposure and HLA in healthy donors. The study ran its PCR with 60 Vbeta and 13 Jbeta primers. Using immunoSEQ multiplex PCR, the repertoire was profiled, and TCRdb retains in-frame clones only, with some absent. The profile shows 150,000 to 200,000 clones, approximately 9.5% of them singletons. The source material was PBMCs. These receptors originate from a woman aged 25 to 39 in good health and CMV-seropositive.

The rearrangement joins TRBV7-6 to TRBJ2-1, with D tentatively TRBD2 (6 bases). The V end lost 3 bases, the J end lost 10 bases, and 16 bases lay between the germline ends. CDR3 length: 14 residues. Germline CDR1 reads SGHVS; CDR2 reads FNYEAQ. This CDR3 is CASSLSGLAREQFF. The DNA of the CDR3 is TGTGCCAGCAGCTTGAGCGGGCTAGCCCGCGAGCAGTTCTTC.

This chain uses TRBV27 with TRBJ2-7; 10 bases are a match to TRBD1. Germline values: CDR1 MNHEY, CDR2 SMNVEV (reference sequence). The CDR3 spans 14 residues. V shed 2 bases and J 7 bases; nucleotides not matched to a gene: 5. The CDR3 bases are TGTGCCAGCAGTTTAGACAGGGGGCTGAGGGAGCAGTACTTC. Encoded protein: CASSLDRGLREQYF.

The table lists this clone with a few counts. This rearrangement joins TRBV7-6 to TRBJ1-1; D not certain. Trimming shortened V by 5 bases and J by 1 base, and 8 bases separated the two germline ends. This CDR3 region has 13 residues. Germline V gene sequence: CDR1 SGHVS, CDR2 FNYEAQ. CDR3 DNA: TGTGCCAGCAGCCAAGCTTGGAACACTGAAGCTTTCTTT. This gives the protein CASSQAWNTEAFF.

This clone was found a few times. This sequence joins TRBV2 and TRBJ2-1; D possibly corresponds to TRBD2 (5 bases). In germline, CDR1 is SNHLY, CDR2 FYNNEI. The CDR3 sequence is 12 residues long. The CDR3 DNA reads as TGTGGCACGATGAGCGGTTACAATGAGCAGTTCTTC. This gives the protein CGTMSGYNEQFF.

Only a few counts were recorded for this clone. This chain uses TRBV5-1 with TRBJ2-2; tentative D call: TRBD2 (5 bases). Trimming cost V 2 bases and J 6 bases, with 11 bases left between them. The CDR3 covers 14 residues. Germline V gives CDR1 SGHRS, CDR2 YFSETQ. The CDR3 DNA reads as TGCGCCAGCAGCTTCGGGGTTCAAGCCGGGGAGCTGTTTTTT. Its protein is CASSFGVQAGELFF.

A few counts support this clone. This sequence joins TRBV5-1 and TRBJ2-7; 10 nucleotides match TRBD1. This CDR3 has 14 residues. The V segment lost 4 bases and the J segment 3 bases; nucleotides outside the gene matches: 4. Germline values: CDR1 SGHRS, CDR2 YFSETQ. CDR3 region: CASSPGQGGYEQYF. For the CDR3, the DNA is TGCGCCAGCAGCCCTGGACAGGGGGGCTACGAGCAGTACTTC.

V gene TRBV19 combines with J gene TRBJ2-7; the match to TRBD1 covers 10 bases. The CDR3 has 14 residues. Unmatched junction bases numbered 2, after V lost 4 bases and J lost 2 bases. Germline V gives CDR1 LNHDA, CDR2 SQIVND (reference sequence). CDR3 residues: CASSRDRGTYEQYF. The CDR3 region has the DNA TGTGCCAGTAGTAGGGACAGGGGTACCTACGAGCAGTACTTC.

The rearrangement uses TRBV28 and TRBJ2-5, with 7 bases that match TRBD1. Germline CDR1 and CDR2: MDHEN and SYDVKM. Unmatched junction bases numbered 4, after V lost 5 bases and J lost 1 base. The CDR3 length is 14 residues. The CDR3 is CASSNWDSQETQYF. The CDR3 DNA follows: TGTGCCAGCAGTAATTGGGACAGCCAAGAGACCCAGTACTTC.

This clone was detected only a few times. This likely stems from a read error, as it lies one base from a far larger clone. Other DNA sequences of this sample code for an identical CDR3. CDR3 loop: CDSSLRGGAAVYGYTF. As DNA, the CDR3 is TGCGACAGCAGCCTACGGGGAGGGGCTGCGGTCTATGGCTACACCTTC. The V and J genes are TRBV4-1 and TRBJ1-2, with D perhaps matching TRBD1 (5 bases). This CDR3 has 16 amino acids. Germline V CDR1 and CDR2: MGHRA, YSYEKL.

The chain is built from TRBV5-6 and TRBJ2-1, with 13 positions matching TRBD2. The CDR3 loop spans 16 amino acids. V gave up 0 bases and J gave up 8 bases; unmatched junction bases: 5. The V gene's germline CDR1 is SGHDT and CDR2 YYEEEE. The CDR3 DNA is TGTGCCAGCAGCTTGGTGGGACTAGCGGGAACGGATGAGCAGTTCTTC. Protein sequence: CASSLVGLAGTDEQFF.

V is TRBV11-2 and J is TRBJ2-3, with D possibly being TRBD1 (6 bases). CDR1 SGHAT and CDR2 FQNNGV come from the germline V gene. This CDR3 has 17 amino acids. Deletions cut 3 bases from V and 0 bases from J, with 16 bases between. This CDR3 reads CASSFLGRDTSTDTQYF. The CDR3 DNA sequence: TGTGCCAGCAGCTTTTTGGGTCGGGACACTAGCACAGATACGCAGTATTTT.

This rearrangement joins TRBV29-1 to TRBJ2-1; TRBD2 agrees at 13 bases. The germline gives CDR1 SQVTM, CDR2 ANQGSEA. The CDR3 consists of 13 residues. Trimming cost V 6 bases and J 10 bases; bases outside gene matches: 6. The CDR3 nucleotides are TGCAGCGTGTGGACTAGCGGGGGCCGGGAGCAGTTCTTC. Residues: CSVWTSGGREQFF.

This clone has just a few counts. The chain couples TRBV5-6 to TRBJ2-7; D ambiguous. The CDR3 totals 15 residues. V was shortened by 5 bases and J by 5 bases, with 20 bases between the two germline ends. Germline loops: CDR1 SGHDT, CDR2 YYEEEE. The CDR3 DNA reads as TGTGCCAGCAGTGCCCCGATAGGAGTTTCCCACGAGCAGTACTTC. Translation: CASSAPIGVSHEQYF.

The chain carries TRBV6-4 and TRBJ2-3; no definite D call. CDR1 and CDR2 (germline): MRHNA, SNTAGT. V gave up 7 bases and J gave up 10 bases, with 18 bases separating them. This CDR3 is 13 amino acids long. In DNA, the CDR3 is TGTGCCAGCAAATGTCCGTTTTCTAGACCGCAGTATTTT. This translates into CASKCPFSRPQYF.

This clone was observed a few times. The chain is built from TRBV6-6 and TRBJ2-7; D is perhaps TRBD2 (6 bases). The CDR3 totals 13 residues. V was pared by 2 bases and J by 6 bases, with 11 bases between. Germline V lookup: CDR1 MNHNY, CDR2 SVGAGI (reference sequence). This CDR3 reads CASSYRGGPEQYF. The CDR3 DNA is TGTGCCAGCAGTTACCGAGGAGGGCCCGAGCAGTACTTC.

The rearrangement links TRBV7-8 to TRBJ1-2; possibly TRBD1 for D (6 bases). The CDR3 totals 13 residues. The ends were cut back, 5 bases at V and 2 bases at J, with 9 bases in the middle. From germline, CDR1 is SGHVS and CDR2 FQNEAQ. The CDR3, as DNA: TGTGCCAGCAGCCCTGACAGGAACTATGGCTACACCTTC. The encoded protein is CASSPDRNYGYTF.

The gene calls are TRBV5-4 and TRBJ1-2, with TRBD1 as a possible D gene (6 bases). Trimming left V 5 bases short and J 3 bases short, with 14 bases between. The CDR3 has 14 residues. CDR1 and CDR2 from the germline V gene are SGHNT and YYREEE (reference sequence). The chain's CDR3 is CASRSQGSDYGYTF. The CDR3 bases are TGTGCCAGCAGATCGCAGGGGTCCGACTATGGCTACACCTTC.

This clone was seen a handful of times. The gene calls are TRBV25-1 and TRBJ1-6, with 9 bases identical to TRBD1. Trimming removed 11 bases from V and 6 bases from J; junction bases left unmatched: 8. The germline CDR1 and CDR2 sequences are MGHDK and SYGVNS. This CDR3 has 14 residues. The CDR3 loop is CASRPDRGNSPLHF. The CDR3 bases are TGTGCCTCCCGTCCGGACAGGGGTAATTCACCCCTCCACTTT.

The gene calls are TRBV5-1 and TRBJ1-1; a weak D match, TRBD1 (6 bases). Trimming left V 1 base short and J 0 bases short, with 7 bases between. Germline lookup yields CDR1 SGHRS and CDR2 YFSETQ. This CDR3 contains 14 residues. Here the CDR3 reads CASSLTGMNTEAFF. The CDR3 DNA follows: TGCGCCAGCAGCTTGACAGGGATGAACACTGAAGCTTTCTTT.

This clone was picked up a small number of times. DNA for the CDR3: TGCGCCAGCAGCCCCAAATTTTTGACAGCTAACTATGGCTACACCTTC. Encoded protein: CASSPKFLTANYGYTF. V gene TRBV5-1 combines with J gene TRBJ1-2; TRBD1 is a possible D gene (5 bases). The ends were cut back, 4 bases at V and 0 bases at J, with 16 bases in the middle. There are 16 residues in the CDR3. CDR1 and CDR2 (germline): SGHRS, YFSETQ.

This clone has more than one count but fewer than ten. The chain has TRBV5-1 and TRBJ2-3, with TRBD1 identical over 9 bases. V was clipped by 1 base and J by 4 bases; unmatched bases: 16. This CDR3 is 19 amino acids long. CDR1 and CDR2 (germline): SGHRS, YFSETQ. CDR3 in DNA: TGCGCCAGCAGCTTGAGAATGGTCTGGAGGACAGGGGTACCAGATACGCAGTATTTT. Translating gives CASSLRMVWRTGVPDTQYF.

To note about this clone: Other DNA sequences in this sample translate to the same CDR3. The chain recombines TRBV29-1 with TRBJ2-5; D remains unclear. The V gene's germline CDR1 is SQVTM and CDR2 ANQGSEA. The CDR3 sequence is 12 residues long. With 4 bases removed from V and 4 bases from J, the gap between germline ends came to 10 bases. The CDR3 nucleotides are TGCAGCGTTGTGGGTCGAGGAGAGACCCAGTACTTC. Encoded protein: CSVVGRGETQYF.

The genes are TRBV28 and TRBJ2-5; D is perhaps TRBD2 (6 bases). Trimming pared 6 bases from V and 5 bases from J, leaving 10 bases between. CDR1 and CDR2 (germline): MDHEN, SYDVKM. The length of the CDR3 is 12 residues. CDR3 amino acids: CASSTSLETQYF. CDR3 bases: TGTGCCAGCAGCACTAGCCTGGAGACCCAGTACTTC.

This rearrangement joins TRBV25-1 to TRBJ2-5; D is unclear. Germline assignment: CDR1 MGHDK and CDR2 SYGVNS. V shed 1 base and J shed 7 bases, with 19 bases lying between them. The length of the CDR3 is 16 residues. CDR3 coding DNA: TGTGCCAGCAGTGAATTCTCGTACACCCAGGATGGGACCCAGTACTTC. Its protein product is CASSEFSYTQDGTQYF. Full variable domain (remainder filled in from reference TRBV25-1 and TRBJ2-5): EADIYQTPRYLVIGTGKKITLECSQTMGHDKMYWYQQDPGMELHLIHYSYGVNSTEKGDLSSESTVSRIRTEHFPLTLESARPSHTSQYLCASSEFSYTQDGTQYFGPGTRLLVL.

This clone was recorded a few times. The CDR3 DNA sequence: TGTGCCAGCAGCCCTCCAGCGGGAGTGCAGGAGCAGTACTTC. This sequence encodes CASSPPAGVQEQYF. This chain joins TRBV5-4 and TRBJ2-7; 8 bases are a match to TRBD2. Germline assignment: CDR1 SGHNT and CDR2 YYREEE (reference sequence). The CDR3 is 14 residues long. Trimming removed 4 bases from V and 7 bases from J; junction bases left unmatched: 10.

CDR3 nucleotides: TGTGCCAGCAGTTTAGCCGGGAGCGTCCAAGAGACCCAGTACTTC. It yields the protein CASSLAGSVQETQYF. The chain links TRBV27 to TRBJ2-5; the D gene is possibly TRBD2 (6 bases). Germline V CDR1 and CDR2: MNHEY, SMNVEV (reference sequence). Trimming left V 2 bases short and J 1 base short, with 11 bases between. The CDR3 length is 15 residues.

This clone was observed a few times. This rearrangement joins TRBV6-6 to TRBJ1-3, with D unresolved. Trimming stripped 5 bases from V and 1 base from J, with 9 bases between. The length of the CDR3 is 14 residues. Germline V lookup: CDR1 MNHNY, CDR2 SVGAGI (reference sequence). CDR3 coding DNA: TGTGCCAGCAGTATCGGAGGGTCTGGAAACACCATATATTTT. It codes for CASSIGGSGNTIYF.

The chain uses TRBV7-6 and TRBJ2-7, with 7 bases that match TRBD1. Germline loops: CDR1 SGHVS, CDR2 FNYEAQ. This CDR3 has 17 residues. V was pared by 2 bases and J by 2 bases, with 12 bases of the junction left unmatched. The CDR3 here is CASSLYRSRDSTYEQYF. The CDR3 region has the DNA TGTGCCAGCAGCTTATACCGTTCCAGGGACAGTACCTACGAGCAGTACTTC.

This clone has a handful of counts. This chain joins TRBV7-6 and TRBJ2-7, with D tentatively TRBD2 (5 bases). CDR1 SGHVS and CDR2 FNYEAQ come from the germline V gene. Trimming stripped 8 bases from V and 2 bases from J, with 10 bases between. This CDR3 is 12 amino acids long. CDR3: CASGREAYEQYF. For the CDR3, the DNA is TGTGCCAGCGGCCGGGAAGCCTACGAGCAGTACTTC.